These 28 T cell receptor beta chains originate from one sample sequenced in a study of shared clonotypes between healthy human individuals. This table comes from immunoSEQ multiplex PCR, and its TCRdb copy is limited to in-frame clones, with some not included. The table lists over a million clones, 78% of them singletons. Sequenced sample: memory CD4+ T cells from PBMCs. Subset denoted: CD45RA-negative fraction. The receptors come from a man aged 18-30 years in good health. Some clones in this sample may be carry-over from other donors' samples.

The rearrangement uses TRBV25-1 and TRBJ1-3; TRBD1 might be the D (6 bases). Germline V gene data show CDR1 as MGHDK and CDR2 as SYGVNS. There are 15 residues in the CDR3. Trimming removed 2 bases at V and 1 base at J, with 9 bases between. The CDR3, as DNA: TGTGCCAGCAGTGAACAGGGGCTTTCTGGAAACACCATATATTTT. Translated: CASSEQGLSGNTIYF.

V and J are TRBV5-1 and TRBJ2-3; D possibly corresponds to TRBD2 (5 bases). V was pared by 2 bases and J by 3 bases, with 13 bases between. CDR3 length: 15 amino acids. Germline V CDR1 and CDR2: SGHRS, YFSETQ. CDR3 in DNA: TGCGCCAGCAGCTTCGAAGATTGGAGGACAGATACGCAGTATTTT. It translates to CASSFEDWRTDTQYF.

This chain uses TRBV11-2 with TRBJ2-7, with D perhaps matching TRBD2 (6 bases). CDR3 size: 15 residues. Trimming pared 1 base from V and 2 bases from J, leaving 12 bases between. CDR1 and CDR2 from the germline V gene are SGHAT and FQNNGV. CDR3 in amino acids: CASSLGAGSPYEQYF. As DNA, the CDR3 is TGTGCCAGCAGCTTAGGCGCGGGATCTCCCTACGAGCAGTACTTC.

The table lists this clone with a count of one. This chain connects TRBV25-1 to TRBJ2-1; D is uncertain. The germline V gene encodes CDR1 MGHDK and CDR2 SYGVNS. This CDR3 spans 15 amino acids. Between the trimmed V and J ends, which lost 3 bases and 6 bases, there was a span of 15 bases. The CDR3 loop is CASSDSGFLGNEQFF. The CDR3 DNA reads as TGTGCCAGCAGTGACAGTGGGTTTCTTGGCAATGAGCAGTTCTTC.

This chain connects TRBV5-1 to TRBJ2-1, with D tentatively TRBD2 (6 bases). The CDR3 consists of 15 residues. Germline V gene sequence: CDR1 SGHRS, CDR2 YFSETQ. Trimming removed 0 bases from V and 7 bases from J, with 14 bases in between. DNA of the CDR3: TGCGCCAGCAGCTTGGATAGGACTACGCTAAATGAGCAGTTCTTC. It is translated as CASSLDRTTLNEQFF.

This rearrangement joins TRBV7-2 to TRBJ2-5; 12 nucleotides line up with TRBD2. The CDR3 is 16 residues long. Germline-derived CDR1 and CDR2 are SGHTA and FQGNSA. J was trimmed by 2 bases and V by 2 bases; bases with no gene match: 3. The CDR3 here is CASSLTSGRLQETQYF. The CDR3 DNA reads as TGTGCCAGCAGCTTAACTAGCGGGAGGCTTCAAGAGACCCAGTACTTC.

On this clone itself: Other DNA sequences from this sample encode an identical CDR3 as well. The V gene is TRBV2, the J gene TRBJ2-1; D unresolved. Per the germline V gene, CDR1 is SNHLY and CDR2 is FYNNEI. The V end lost 2 bases, the J end lost 6 bases, and 5 bases lay between the germline ends. The CDR3 has 12 amino acids. Written as DNA, the CDR3 is TGTGCCAGCAGTGAAACCGGCAATGAGCAGTTCTTC. This translates into CASSETGNEQFF.

The CDR3: CSVSGSYTDTQYF. CDR3 coding DNA: TGCAGCGTTAGCGGGAGTTACACAGATACGCAGTATTTT. J is TRBJ2-3 and V is TRBV29-1, with 8 nucleotides matching TRBD2. The CDR3 runs 13 residues. Trimming removed 5 bases from V and 2 bases from J; junction bases left unmatched: 3. From germline, CDR1 is SQVTM and CDR2 ANQGSEA.

CDR3 sequence reads: CASSPMSPHTDTQYF. In nucleotides, the CDR3 is TGCGCCAGCAGCCCTATGAGCCCTCATACAGATACGCAGTATTTT. V and J are TRBV5-1 and TRBJ2-3, with D uncertain. The germline CDR1 and CDR2 sequences are SGHRS and YFSETQ. CDR3 size: 15 residues. V shed 4 bases and J shed 3 bases, with 15 bases lying between them.

This chain connects TRBV6-5 to TRBJ1-2, with TRBD1 identical over 10 bases. This CDR3 comprises 13 residues. V lost 6 bases and J lost 6; bases outside the gene matches: 4. CDR1 is MNHEY, CDR2 SVGAGI, per germline. The CDR3 protein is CASRGTGVNGYTF. The CDR3 region has the DNA TGTGCCAGCAGGGGGACAGGGGTTAATGGCTACACCTTC.

The chain links TRBV28 to TRBJ1-2; D perhaps matches TRBD1 (5 bases). CDR1 MDHEN and CDR2 SYDVKM come from the germline V gene. This CDR3 contains 15 residues. The V and J ends lost 4 bases and 4 bases respectively, with 16 bases between them. The CDR3 spells CASSSAGTDVYGYTF. As DNA, the CDR3 is TGTGCCAGCAGTTCCGCCGGGACGGACGTCTATGGCTACACCTTC.

V is TRBV7-2 and J is TRBJ2-4; D ambiguous. The CDR3 sequence is 11 residues long. The V gene's germline CDR1 is SGHTA and CDR2 FQGNSA. With 5 bases removed from V and 7 bases from J, the gap between germline ends came to 6 bases. DNA of the CDR3: TGTGCCAGCAGCGCTGATAACATTCAGTACTTC. Encoded protein: CASSADNIQYF.

The chain's CDR3 is CASSPRRSSGAQETQYF. CDR3 nucleotides: TGTGCCAGCAGTCCGCGGAGGAGTAGCGGGGCACAAGAGACCCAGTACTTC. The rearrangement joins TRBV28 to TRBJ2-5, with 8 bases lining up with TRBD2. The germline gives CDR1 MDHEN, CDR2 SYDVKM. V was pared by 5 bases and J by 2 bases, with 13 bases of the junction left unmatched. The CDR3 has 17 residues.

The chain has TRBV14 and TRBJ2-7; the D gene is possibly TRBD1 (5 bases). The V and J ends lost 5 bases and 1 base respectively, with 15 bases between them. Germline loops: CDR1 SGHDN, CDR2 FVKESK. CDR3 length equals 15 residues. CDR3 sequence: CASSYSDTSSYEQYF. CDR3 nucleotide sequence: TGTGCCAGCAGCTACTCGGACACCTCTTCCTACGAGCAGTACTTC.

The DNA for the CDR3 is TGTGCCAGCGGTAAGGACAACCCTAGCACAGATACGCAGTATTTT. Residues: CASGKDNPSTDTQYF. V is TRBV5-4 and J is TRBJ2-3; the D gene is possibly TRBD1 (5 bases). The V gene's germline CDR1 is SGHNT and CDR2 YYREEE (reference sequence). Trimming cost V 7 bases and J 0 bases, with 15 bases left between them. CDR3 length: 15 residues.

The chain couples TRBV28 to TRBJ1-1; D perhaps matches TRBD1 (5 bases). The V end was cut by 7 bases, the J end by 1 base, with 16 bases between. This CDR3 is 15 amino acids long. The germline V gene has CDR1 MDHEN and CDR2 SYDVKM. CDR3 sequence reads: CASNTPGTANTEAFF. The DNA for the CDR3 is TGTGCCAGCAACACCCCGGGGACGGCGAACACTGAAGCTTTCTTT.

The chain is built from TRBV4-2 and TRBJ2-3; D gene uncertain. The V end lost 4 bases, the J end lost 6 bases, and 11 bases lay between the germline ends. The CDR3 runs to 13 residues. Germline CDR1 and CDR2: LGHNA and YNFKEQ. The CDR3 reads CASSLPNADTQYF. As DNA, the CDR3 is TGTGCCAGCAGCCTTCCGAATGCGGATACGCAGTATTTT.

The J gene is TRBJ2-7, the V gene TRBV18, with a possible D match to TRBD2 (5 bases). V was pared by 6 bases and J by 3 bases, with 21 bases between. The CDR3 loop spans 16 amino acids. Germline V CDR1 and CDR2: KGHSH, LQKENI. The CDR3 is CASSPVVAQTGYEQYF. Here the CDR3 DNA reads TGTGCCAGCTCCCCCGTCGTAGCGCAAACGGGCTACGAGCAGTACTTC.

CDR3 in amino acids: CASSEFGSTSGQETQYF. In DNA, the CDR3 is TGTGCCAGCAGTGAATTCGGCAGCACCAGCGGCCAAGAGACCCAGTACTTC. The rearrangement uses TRBV6-1 and TRBJ2-5; perhaps TRBD2 as D (5 bases). Germline V CDR1 and CDR2: MNHNS, SASEGT. The CDR3 spans 17 residues. Trimming shortened V by 2 bases and J by 1 base, and 17 bases separated the two germline ends.

V usage is TRBV14 and J usage is TRBJ2-5; the D call may be TRBD1 or TRBD2 (6 bases each). The CDR3 sequence is 17 residues long. In germline, CDR1 is SGHDN, CDR2 FVKESK. V was trimmed by 4 bases and J by 4 bases, leaving 22 bases between them. The CDR3 region has the DNA TGTGCCAGCAGCCTAAGGCTAGGGGGGAGTACTCGAGAGACCCAGTACTTC. This sequence encodes CASSLRLGGSTRETQYF.

This clone was observed a few times. This sequence joins TRBV9 and TRBJ1-2, with a possible D match to TRBD1 (5 bases). V lost 4 bases and J lost 3, with 16 bases in between. The CDR3 has 15 residues. Germline assignment: CDR1 SGDLS and CDR2 YYNGEE. The CDR3 nucleotides read TGTGCCAGCAGCAAAACCGGGACCGACGACTATGGCTACACCTTC. Translation: CASSKTGTDDYGYTF.

This clone is a singleton in its sample. The rearrangement links TRBV18 to TRBJ2-5; the D gene is possibly TRBD1 (6 bases). The CDR3 is 13 residues long. Germline CDR1 is KGHSH and CDR2 is LQKENI. The ends were cut back, 3 bases at V and 5 bases at J, with 10 bases in the middle. CDR3 in DNA: TGTGCCAGCTCACCCACAGGGCTTGAGACCCAGTACTTC. Protein sequence: CASSPTGLETQYF.

The chain is built from TRBV30 and TRBJ2-1; the D gene is possibly TRBD1 (6 bases). CDR3 length: 13 amino acids. The V end was cut by 1 base, the J end by 5 bases, with 9 bases between. Germline assignment: CDR1 GTSNPN and CDR2 SVGIG (reference sequence). The CDR3 region is CAWSDRDDNEQFF. The CDR3, as DNA: TGTGCCTGGAGTGACAGGGACGACAATGAGCAGTTCTTC.

The V and J genes are TRBV7-9 and TRBJ1-4; D is unclear. V lost 5 bases and J lost 2, with 15 bases in between. Per germline, CDR1 SEHNR and CDR2 FQNEAQ (reference sequence). The CDR3 spans 16 residues. This CDR3 is CASSTSPQRTNEKLFF. CDR3 nucleotide sequence: TGTGCCAGCAGCACAAGCCCACAGCGTACTAATGAAAAACTGTTTTTT.

The gene calls are TRBV19 and TRBJ1-1; D might be TRBD1 (5 bases). V was pared by 7 bases and J by 3 bases, with 18 bases between. Germline V gene data show CDR1 as LNHDA and CDR2 as SQIVND (reference sequence). The CDR3 contains 15 residues. The CDR3 here is CASTMGGDSYTEAFF. Here the CDR3 DNA reads TGTGCCAGTACTATGGGGGGTGATTCTTACACTGAAGCTTTCTTT.

V gene TRBV2 combines with J gene TRBJ2-5, with D possibly matching TRBD1 (6 bases). The CDR3 contains 15 residues. Deletions cut 2 bases from V and 4 bases from J, with 14 bases between. Germline loops: CDR1 SNHLY, CDR2 FYNNEI. The CDR3 reads CASSERIWGRETQYF. The CDR3 DNA sequence: TGTGCCAGCAGTGAACGGATCTGGGGGCGAGAGACCCAGTACTTC. Using reference TRBV2 and TRBJ2-5 for the parts outside the CDR3, the full variable domain is EPEVTQTPSHQVTQMGQEVILRCVPISNHLYFYWYRQILGQKVEFLVSFYNNEISEKSEIFDDQFSVERPDGSNFTLKIRSTKLEDSAMYFCASSERIWGRETQYFGPGTRLLVL.

This chain connects TRBV30 to TRBJ2-5, with TRBD1 as a possible D gene (6 bases). The CDR3 runs 13 residues. V lost 6 bases and J lost 3, with 14 bases in between. CDR1 GTSNPN and CDR2 SVGIG come from the germline V gene (reference sequence). The CDR3 loop is CACHRESEETQYF. The CDR3 nucleotides read TGTGCCTGCCACAGGGAGTCGGAAGAGACCCAGTACTTC.

This clone turned up a few times. The rearrangement uses TRBV29-1 and TRBJ2-7; TRBD1 agrees at 7 bases. V trimming: 0 bases; J trimming: 3 bases; junction bases outside the gene matches: 2. The CDR3 totals 13 residues. Looked up from germline, CDR1 is SQVTM and CDR2 is ANQGSEA. CDR3 residues: CSVEDPGGYEQYF. As DNA, the CDR3 is TGCAGCGTTGAAGATCCAGGGGGCTACGAGCAGTACTTC.